The 6 T cell receptor beta chains reported below all come from one sample, sequenced in a study of cytomegalovirus exposure and HLA in healthy donors. The table came from immunoSEQ multiplex PCR; TCRdb's copy has only in-frame clones and leaves some out. This table has some 120,000 clones, approximately 90% appearing once. The specimen sequenced was PBMCs. The receptors were gathered from a woman younger than 35 in good health and CMV-seronegative.

This chain uses TRBV5-1 with TRBJ1-3; a possible D gene is TRBD1 (5 bases). V was clipped by 4 bases and J by 0 bases, with 14 bases between them. Per germline, CDR1 SGHRS and CDR2 YFSETQ. There are 16 residues in the CDR3. CDR3 DNA: TGCGCCAGCAGCCCTTCGTTGGGGCCCTCTGGAAACACCATATATTTT. Protein product: CASSPSLGPSGNTIYF.

The chain's CDR3 is CASSVAGRDRGWETQYF. For the CDR3, the DNA is TGTGCCAGCAGCGTAGCTGGTCGGGACAGGGGTTGGGAGACCCAGTACTTC. The chain employs TRBV9 and TRBJ2-5; 10 nucleotides agree with TRBD1. The CDR3 totals 17 residues. The germline V gene encodes CDR1 SGDLS and CDR2 YYNGEE. V lost 0 bases to trimming and J lost 5 bases; unmatched junction nucleotides: 10.

The chain is built from TRBV19 and TRBJ1-5; weak D call: TRBD1 (6 bases). Germline lookup yields CDR1 LNHDA and CDR2 SQIVND (reference sequence). Trimming removed 1 base from V and 2 bases from J, with 6 bases in between. This CDR3 is 14 amino acids long. The CDR3 DNA is TGTGCCAGTAGTATAGGACAGGGCAATCAGCCCCAGCATTTT. Its protein product is CASSIGQGNQPQHF.

V and J are TRBV9 and TRBJ2-2, with TRBD2 as a possible D gene (5 bases). V shed 4 bases and J shed 1 base, with 8 bases lying between them. The V gene's germline CDR1 is SGDLS and CDR2 YYNGEE. This CDR3 is built from 14 residues. The CDR3 coding sequence is TGTGCCAGCAGCACCGGGATGAACACCGGGGAGCTGTTTTTT. Its protein product is CASSTGMNTGELFF.

The CDR3 DNA sequence: TGTGCCAGCAGCTTGGTTGCAGGCTTGAACACTGAAGCTTTCTTT. Translated: CASSLVAGLNTEAFF. The chain employs TRBV5-6 and TRBJ1-1; unclear D gene. Trimming left V 0 bases short and J 0 bases short, with 9 bases between. Germline V gene sequence: CDR1 SGHDT, CDR2 YYEEEE. The CDR3 is 15 amino acids.

This clone was counted a single time. The chain employs TRBV2 and TRBJ2-6; 7 positions agree with TRBD1. Germline lookup yields CDR1 SNHLY and CDR2 FYNNEI. V dropped 4 bases and J dropped 0; count of bases not matched to a gene: 9. The CDR3 consists of 18 residues. DNA for the CDR3: TGTGCCAGCAGTGGGGAGTGGGGACAGAGCTCTGGGGCCAACGTCCTGACTTTC. This codes for CASSGEWGQSSGANVLTF.